This T cell receptor beta chain was profiled in a study of cytomegalovirus exposure and HLA in healthy donors. Study summary: The approximately 120 million unique TCR beta sequences, from 150 million to 200 million T cells, were found by an earlier analysis.

Overall study findings and caveats: Despite most TCR sequences being rare, some public TCRs occurred in many donors. TCR beta sequences reportedly predicted most subjects' HLA-A and HLA-B alleles accurately. Prior analysis indicated that the majority of TCR beta V segments exhibited productivity approximately 87% or approximately 30% of the time.

V lost 1 base to trimming and J lost 3 bases; unmatched junction nucleotides: 7. This CDR3 comprises 17 residues. Germline CDR1 PRHDT, CDR2 FYEKMQ (reference sequence). This clone was detected a few times. Its antigen remains unidentified. PCR employed 60 Vbeta and 13 Jbeta primers. Clones were sequenced by immunoSEQ multiplex PCR, and TCRdb holds only the in-frame ones, with some missing. The data contain 150,000 to 200,000 clones, about 70% of them singletons. The sequence was collected from a woman under 40 in good health and CMV-seronegative. This rearrangement joins TRBV13 to TRBJ2-2, with 8 positions matching TRBD1. Specimen: PBMCs. The CDR3 sequence is CASSLVMDRDHTGELFF. As DNA, the CDR3 is TGTGCCAGCAGCTTAGTCATGGACAGGGATCACACCGGGGAGCTGTTTTTT. The full variable domain, in which reference TRBV13 and TRBJ2-2 provide the parts outside the CDR3, is AAGVIQSPRHLIKEKRETATLKCYPIPRHDTVYWYQQGPGQDPQFLISFYEKMQSDKGSIPDRFSAQQFSDYHSELNMSSLELGDSALYFCASSLVMDRDHTGELFFGEGSRLTVL.